The clone carrying this T cell receptor (beta chain) was detected only a few times. The data were taken from a study of blood T cell repertoires in COVID-19. About the study: COVID-19 samples collected from the United States, Italy and Spain covered acute and convalescent phases. T cells, B-cell-depleted T cells, or PBMCs provided the cDNA or gDNA that served as material.

Trimming stripped 2 bases from V and 4 bases from J, with 17 bases between. The CDR3 has 16 residues. Germline V gives CDR1 MDHEN, CDR2 SYDVKM. Source study methods: Amplification of reference gene primers provided the estimated nucleated cell counts. Assay used: immunoSEQ multiplex PCR; TCRdb lists only in-frame clones, some missing. V and J calls and clone size are as listed in that table; D and trimming were resolved from the DNA. The table lists 60,000 to 85,000 clones, approximately 83% of them singletons. This clonotype was obtained from a human donor in a cohort sampled during active COVID-19. This chain joins TRBV28 and TRBJ1-2, with D maybe TRBD1 (5 bases). Sequencing used peripheral blood. The chain's CDR3 is CASSLTLGGSAYGYTF. The DNA of the CDR3 is TGTGCCAGCAGTTTAACACTTGGGGGGAGCGCCTATGGCTACACCTTC.